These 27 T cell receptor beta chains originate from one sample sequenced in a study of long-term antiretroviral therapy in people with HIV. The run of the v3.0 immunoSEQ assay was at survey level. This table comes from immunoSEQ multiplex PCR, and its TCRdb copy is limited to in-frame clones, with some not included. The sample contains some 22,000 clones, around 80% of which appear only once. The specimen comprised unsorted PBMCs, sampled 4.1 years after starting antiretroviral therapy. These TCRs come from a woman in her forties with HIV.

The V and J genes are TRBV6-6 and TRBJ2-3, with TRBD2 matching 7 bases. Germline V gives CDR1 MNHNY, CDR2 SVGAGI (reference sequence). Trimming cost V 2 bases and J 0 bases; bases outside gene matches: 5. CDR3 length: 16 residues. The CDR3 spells CASSYLAVTSTDTQYF. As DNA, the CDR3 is TGTGCCAGCAGTTACCTAGCGGTAACTAGCACAGATACGCAGTATTTT.

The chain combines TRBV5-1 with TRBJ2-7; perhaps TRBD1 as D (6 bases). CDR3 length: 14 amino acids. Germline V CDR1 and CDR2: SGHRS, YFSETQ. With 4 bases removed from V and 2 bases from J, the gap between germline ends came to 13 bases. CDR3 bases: TGCGCCAGCAGCCCAGGGGCAGGGGCCTACGAGCAGTACTTC. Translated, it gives CASSPGAGAYEQYF.

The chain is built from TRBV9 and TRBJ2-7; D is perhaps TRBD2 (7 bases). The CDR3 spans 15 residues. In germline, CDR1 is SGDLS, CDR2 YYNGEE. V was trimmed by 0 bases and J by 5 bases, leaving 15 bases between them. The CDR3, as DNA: TGTGCCAGCAGCGTAGTAGGGGGGGGCTACAACGAGCAGTACTTC. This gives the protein CASSVVGGGYNEQYF.

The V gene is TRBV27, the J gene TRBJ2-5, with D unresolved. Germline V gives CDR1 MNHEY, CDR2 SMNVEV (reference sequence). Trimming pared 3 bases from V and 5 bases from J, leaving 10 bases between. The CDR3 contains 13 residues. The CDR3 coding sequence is TGTGCCAGCAGTTTCGGGCTATGGGAGACCCAGTACTTC. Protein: CASSFGLWETQYF.

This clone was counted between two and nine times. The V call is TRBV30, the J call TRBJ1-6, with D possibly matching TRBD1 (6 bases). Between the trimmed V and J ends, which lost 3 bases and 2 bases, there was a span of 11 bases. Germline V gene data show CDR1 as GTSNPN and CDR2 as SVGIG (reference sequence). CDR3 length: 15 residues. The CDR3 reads CAWRGRGTYNSPLHF. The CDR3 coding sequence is TGTGCCTGGAGAGGCAGGGGCACCTATAATTCACCCCTCCACTTT.

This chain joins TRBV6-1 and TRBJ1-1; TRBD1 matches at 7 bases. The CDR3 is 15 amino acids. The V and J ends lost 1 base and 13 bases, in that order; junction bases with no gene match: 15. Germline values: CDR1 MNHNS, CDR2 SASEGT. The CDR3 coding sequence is TGTGCCAGCAGTGAAGTTGCAGGGGGGAGGATTATTGGTTTCTTT. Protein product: CASSEVAGGRIIGFF.

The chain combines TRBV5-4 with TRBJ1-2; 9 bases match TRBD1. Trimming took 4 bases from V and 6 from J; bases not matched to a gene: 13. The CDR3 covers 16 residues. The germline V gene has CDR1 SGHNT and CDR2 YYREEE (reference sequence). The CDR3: CASSPPGTGQYHGYTF. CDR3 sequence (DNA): TGTGCCAGCAGCCCACCCGGGACAGGGCAATATCATGGCTACACCTTC.

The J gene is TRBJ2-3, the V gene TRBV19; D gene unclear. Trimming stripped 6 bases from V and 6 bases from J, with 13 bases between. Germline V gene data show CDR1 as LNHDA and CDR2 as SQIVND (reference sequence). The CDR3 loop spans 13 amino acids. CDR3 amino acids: CASSPSSSDTQYF. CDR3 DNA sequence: TGTGCCAGTAGCCCCTCCTCCTCGGATACGCAGTATTTT.

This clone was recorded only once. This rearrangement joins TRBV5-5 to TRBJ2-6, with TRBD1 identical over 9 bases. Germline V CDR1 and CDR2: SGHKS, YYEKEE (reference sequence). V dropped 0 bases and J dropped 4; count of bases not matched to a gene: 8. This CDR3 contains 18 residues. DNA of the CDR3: TGTGCCAGCAGCTTGGAGGGACAGGGAGCGTTGGGGGCCAACGTCCTGACTTTC. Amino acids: CASSLEGQGALGANVLTF.

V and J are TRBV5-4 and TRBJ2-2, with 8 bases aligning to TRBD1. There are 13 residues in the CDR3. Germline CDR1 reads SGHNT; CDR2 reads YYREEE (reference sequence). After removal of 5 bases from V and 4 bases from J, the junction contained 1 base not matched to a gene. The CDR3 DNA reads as TGTGCCAGCAGGGACAGGGCCACCGGGGAGCTGTTTTTT. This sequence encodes CASRDRATGELFF.

The CDR3 spells CASERTPQWDQPQHF. The DNA for the CDR3 is TGTGCCAGCGAAAGGACACCCCAATGGGATCAGCCCCAGCATTTT. The chain is built from TRBV28 and TRBJ1-5, with D maybe TRBD1 (5 bases). Germline assignment: CDR1 MDHEN and CDR2 SYDVKM. The CDR3 spans 15 residues. Trimming cost V 8 bases and J 5 bases, with 19 bases left between them.

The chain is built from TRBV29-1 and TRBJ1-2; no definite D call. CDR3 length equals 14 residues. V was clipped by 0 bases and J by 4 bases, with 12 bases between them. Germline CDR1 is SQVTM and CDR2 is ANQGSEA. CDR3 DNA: TGCAGCGTTGAAGAGGACGAGGGAATCTATGGCTACACCTTC. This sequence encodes CSVEEDEGIYGYTF.

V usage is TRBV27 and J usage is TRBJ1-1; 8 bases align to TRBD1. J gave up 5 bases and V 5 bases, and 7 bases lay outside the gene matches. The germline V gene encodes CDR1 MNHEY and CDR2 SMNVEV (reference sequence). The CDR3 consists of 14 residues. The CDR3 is CASSPLDRVTEAFF. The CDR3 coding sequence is TGTGCCAGCAGTCCATTGGACAGGGTTACTGAAGCTTTCTTT.

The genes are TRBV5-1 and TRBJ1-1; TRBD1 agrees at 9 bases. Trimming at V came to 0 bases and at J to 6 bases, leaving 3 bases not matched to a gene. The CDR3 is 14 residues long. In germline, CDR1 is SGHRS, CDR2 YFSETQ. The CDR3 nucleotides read TGCGCCAGCAGCTTGGGACAGGGGGTGGCTGAAGCTTTCTTT. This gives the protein CASSLGQGVAEAFF.

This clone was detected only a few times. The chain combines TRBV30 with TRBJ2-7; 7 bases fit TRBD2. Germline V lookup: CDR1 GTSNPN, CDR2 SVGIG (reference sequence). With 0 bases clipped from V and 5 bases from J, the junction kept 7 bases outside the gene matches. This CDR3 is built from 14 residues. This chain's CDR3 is CAWSVAGLGDEQYF. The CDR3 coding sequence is TGTGCCTGGAGTGTAGCGGGATTGGGGGACGAGCAGTACTTC.

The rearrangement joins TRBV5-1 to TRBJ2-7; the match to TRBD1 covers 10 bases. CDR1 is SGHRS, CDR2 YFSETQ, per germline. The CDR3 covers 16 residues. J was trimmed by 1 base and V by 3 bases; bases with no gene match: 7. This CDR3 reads CASSSGTGAGSYEQYF. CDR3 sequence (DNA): TGCGCCAGCAGCTCCGGGACAGGGGCTGGGTCCTACGAGCAGTACTTC.

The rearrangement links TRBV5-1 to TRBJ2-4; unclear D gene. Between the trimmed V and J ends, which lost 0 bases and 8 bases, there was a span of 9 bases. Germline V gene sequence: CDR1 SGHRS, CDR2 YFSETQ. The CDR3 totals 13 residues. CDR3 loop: CASSLDTRDIQYF. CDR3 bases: TGCGCCAGCAGCTTGGATACACGAGACATTCAGTACTTC.

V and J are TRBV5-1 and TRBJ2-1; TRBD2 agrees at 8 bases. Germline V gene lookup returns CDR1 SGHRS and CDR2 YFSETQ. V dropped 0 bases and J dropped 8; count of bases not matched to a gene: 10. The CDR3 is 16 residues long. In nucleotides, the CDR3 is TGCGCCAGCAGCTTGGTGGCGGGGGGCCTGGGGGATGAGCAGTTCTTC. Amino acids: CASSLVAGGLGDEQFF. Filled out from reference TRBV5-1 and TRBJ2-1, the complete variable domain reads KAGVTQTPRYLIKTRGQQVTLSCSPISGHRSVSWYQQTPGQGLQFLFEYFSETQRNKGNFPGRFSGRQFSNSRSEMNVSTLELGDSALYLCASSLVAGGLGDEQFFGPGTRLTVL.

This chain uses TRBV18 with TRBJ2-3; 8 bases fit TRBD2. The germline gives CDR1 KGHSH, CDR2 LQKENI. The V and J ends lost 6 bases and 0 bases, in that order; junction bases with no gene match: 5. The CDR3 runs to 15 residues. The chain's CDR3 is CASSPSGGSTDTQYF. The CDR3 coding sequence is TGTGCCAGCTCTCCCAGCGGGGGTAGCACAGATACGCAGTATTTT.

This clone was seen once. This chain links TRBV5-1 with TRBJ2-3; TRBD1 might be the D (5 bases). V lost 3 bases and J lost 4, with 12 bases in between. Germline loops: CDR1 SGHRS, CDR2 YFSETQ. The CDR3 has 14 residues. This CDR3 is CASSSGQGADTQYF. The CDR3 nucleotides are TGCGCCAGCAGCTCGGGCCAAGGGGCAGATACGCAGTATTTT.

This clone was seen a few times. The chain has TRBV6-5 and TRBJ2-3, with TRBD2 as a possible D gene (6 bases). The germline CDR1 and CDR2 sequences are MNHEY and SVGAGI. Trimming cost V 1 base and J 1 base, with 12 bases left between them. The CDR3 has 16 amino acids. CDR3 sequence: CASSYWRGIGTDTQYF. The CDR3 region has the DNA TGTGCCAGCAGTTACTGGCGCGGGATCGGCACAGATACGCAGTATTTT.

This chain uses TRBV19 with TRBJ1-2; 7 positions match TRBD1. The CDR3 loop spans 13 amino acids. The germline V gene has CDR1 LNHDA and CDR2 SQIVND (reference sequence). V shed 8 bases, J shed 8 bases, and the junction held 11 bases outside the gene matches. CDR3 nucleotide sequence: TGTGCCAGTTCCCCGACAGGGTTTCGAGGCTACACCTTC. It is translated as CASSPTGFRGYTF.

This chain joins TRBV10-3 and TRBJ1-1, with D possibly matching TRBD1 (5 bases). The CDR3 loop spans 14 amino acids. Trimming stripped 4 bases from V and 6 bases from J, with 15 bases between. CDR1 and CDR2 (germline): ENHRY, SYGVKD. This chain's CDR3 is CAISGWQGRAEAFF. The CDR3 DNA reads TGTGCCATCAGTGGCTGGCAGGGTCGAGCTGAAGCTTTCTTT.

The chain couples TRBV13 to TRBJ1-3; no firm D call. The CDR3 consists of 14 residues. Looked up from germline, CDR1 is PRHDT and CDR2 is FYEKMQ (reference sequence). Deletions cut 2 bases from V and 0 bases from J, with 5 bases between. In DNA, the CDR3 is TGTGCCAGCAGCTTACTCAGCTCTGGAAACACCATATATTTT. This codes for CASSLLSSGNTIYF.

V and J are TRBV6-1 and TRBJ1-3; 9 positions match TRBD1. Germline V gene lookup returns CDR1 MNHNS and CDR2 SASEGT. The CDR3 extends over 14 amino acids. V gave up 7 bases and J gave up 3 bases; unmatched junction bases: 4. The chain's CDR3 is CASKGTGIGNTIYF. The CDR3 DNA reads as TGTGCCAGCAAAGGGACAGGGATTGGAAACACCATATATTTT.

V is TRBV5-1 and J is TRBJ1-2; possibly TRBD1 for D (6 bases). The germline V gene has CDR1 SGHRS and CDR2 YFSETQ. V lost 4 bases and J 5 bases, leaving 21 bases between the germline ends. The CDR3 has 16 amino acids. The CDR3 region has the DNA TGCGCCAGCAGCGATACGGGAGGGGGTCAAGGGTATGGCTACACCTTC. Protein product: CASSDTGGGQGYGYTF.

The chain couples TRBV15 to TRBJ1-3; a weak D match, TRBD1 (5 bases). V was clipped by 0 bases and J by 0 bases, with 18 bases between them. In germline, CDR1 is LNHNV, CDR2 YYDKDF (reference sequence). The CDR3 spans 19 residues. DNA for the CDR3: TGTGCCACCAGCAGAGATCGGGGGAGCTCCATGAACTCTGGAAACACCATATATTTT. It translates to CATSRDRGSSMNSGNTIYF. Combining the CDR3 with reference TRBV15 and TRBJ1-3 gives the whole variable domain DAMVIQNPRYQVTQFGKPVTLSCSQTLNHNVMYWYQQKSSQAPKLLFHYYDKDFNNEADTPDNFQSRRPNTSFCFLDIRSPGLGDTAMYLCATSRDRGSSMNSGNTIYFGEGSWLTVV.